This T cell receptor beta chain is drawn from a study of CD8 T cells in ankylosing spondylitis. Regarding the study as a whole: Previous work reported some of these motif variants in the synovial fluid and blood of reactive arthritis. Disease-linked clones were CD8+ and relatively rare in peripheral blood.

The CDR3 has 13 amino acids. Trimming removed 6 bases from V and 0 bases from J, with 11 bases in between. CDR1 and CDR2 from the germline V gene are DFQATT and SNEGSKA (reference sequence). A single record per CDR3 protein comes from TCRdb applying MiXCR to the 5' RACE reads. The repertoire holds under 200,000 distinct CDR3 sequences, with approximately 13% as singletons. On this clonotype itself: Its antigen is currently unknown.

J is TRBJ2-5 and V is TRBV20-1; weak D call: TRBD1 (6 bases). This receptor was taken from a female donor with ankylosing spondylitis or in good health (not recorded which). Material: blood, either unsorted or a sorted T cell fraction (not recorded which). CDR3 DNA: TGCAGTGCCGAGGACAGCCACCAAGAGACCCAGTACTTC. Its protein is CSAEDSHQETQYF.